A selection of T cell receptor beta chains follows, all from one sample in a study of shared clonotypes between healthy human individuals. Some clones are missing from TCRdb's copy, which holds only in-frame ones; the method was immunoSEQ multiplex PCR. The sample shows roughly 1,100,000 clones, about 75% of them seen only once. The material sequenced was memory CD4+ T cells sorted from blood. The receptor source for this set is a young man in good health. The CDR3 runs from the conserved cysteine through the conserved F or W. Fields, in order: clone size, D gene, V gene, J gene, CDR3 DNA, CDR3 protein. A D gene is named only where the DNA matches it firmly. Size tells how often a clone was seen (once, few, many) or the class of an expanded clone, and some rows leave it out.

-,TRBD2,TRBV27,TRBJ2-7,TGTGCCAGCAACCCGGCGGGGGCCTACGAGCAGTACTTC,CASNPAGAYEQYF
-,-,TRBV20-1,TRBJ2-5,TGCAGTGCCGGCCCCTCCACCCTCCCCCACTTC,CSAGPSTLPHF
once,TRBD1,TRBV29-1,TRBJ1-2,TGCAGCGTCACAGAAGGGGGACAGTTGATGGCGGGTGGCTACACCTTC,CSVTEGGQLMAGGYTF
-,-,TRBV10-2,TRBJ2-7,TGCGCCACCACGCCGGCAGGGAGCTACGAGCAGTACTTC,CATTPAGSYEQYF
-,-,TRBV6-6,TRBJ2-7,TGTGCCAGCAGTTACTCGACCATGTCCTACGAGCAGTACTTC,CASSYSTMSYEQYF
-,-,TRBV6-1,TRBJ1-5,TGTGCCAGCAGTGAAGGGGGCGCGACCCAGCCCCAGCATTTT,CASSEGGATQPQHF
-,TRBD1,TRBV7-9,TRBJ1-4,TGTGCCAGCAGCTTAGTTGGACAGGGGACCCTTAATGAAAAACTGTTTTTT,CASSLVGQGTLNEKLFF
-,TRBD2,TRBV29-1,TRBJ2-1,TGCAGCGCCAAAAGGCAGGCTGCCGGGACTAGGGGGGATGAGCAGTTCTTC,CSAKRQAAGTRGDEQFF
few,-,TRBV29-1,TRBJ1-1,TGCAGCGTTGATGCAGGGGTTAACACTGAAGCTTTCTTT,CSVDAGVNTEAFF
-,-,TRBV28,TRBJ2-7,TGTGCCAGCAGCCCCCTGGGGCGCGAGCAGTACTTC,CASSPLGREQYF
-,-,TRBV12-5,TRBJ1-4,TGTGCTAGTGGTTTGGTACGAGTTTTTAATGAAAAACTGTTTTTT,CASGLVRVFNEKLFF
-,-,TRBV4-3,TRBJ2-5,TGCGCCAGCAGCCAATGGGTCGGAGAGACCCAGTACTTC,CASSQWVGETQYF
once,TRBD1,TRBV29-1,TRBJ2-7,TGCAGCGTTGAGGTGACAGGGTCCTACGAGCAGTACTTC,CSVEVTGSYEQYF
-,-,TRBV6-5,TRBJ1-3,TGTGCCAGCAGTTTGGGGTCGGACCACTCTGGAAACACCATATATTTT,CASSLGSDHSGNTIYF
-,-,TRBV6-1,TRBJ1-4,TGTGCCAGCAAGAGGGGGGGGCAGGGGGAAAAACTGTTTTTT,CASKRGGQGEKLFF
-,TRBD1,TRBV5-1,TRBJ1-4,TGCGCCAGCAGCTTACAGGGGGGGTCTAATGAAAAACTGTTTTTT,CASSLQGGSNEKLFF
-,-,TRBV4-1,TRBJ2-5,TGCGCCAGCAGCCAAGGGAGTCTACCCCAAGAGACCCAGTACTTC,CASSQGSLPQETQYF
-,TRBD1,TRBV19,TRBJ1-1,TGTGCCAGTAGTAGAGACAGGGCTATGAACACTGAAGCTTTCTTT,CASSRDRAMNTEAFF
few,TRBD2,TRBV10-1,TRBJ2-2,TGCGCCAGCAGTGATCAGGGAGGGACCGGGGAGCTGTTTTTT,CASSDQGGTGELFF
few,TRBD1,TRBV2,TRBJ1-6,TGTGCCAGCAGGCCACCAGACAGGGGAAATTCACCCCTCCACTTT,CASRPPDRGNSPLHF
-,-,TRBV2,TRBJ1-3,TGTGCCAGCAGCGACAGGCAGCCGGTCTTCGGAAACACCATATATTTT,CASSDRQPVFGNTIYF
-,TRBD2,TRBV7-2,TRBJ2-1,TGTGCCAGCAGCACCACTAGCGGGGTCTACAATGAGCAGTTCTTC,CASSTTSGVYNEQFF
few,-,TRBV4-3,TRBJ2-1,TGCGCCAGCAGCCAAGACCGGCAGGGCCGTGAGCAGTTCTTC,CASSQDRQGREQFF
many,TRBD2,TRBV19,TRBJ2-1,TGTGCCAGTAGTATAACTAGCGGGAGCTCCAATGAGCAGTTCTTC,CASSITSGSSNEQFF
-,TRBD2,TRBV19,TRBJ2-3,TGTGCCAGTAGTATTTCAGCGGGGGTAGATACGCAGTATTTT,CASSISAGVDTQYF
-,TRBD1,TRBV28,TRBJ2-5,TGTGCCAGCAGTTTAGGACAGGGGGCCTTAGAGACCCAGTACTTC,CASSLGQGALETQYF
-,TRBD2,TRBV19,TRBJ2-3,TGTGCCAGTAGTAGACTAGCGAGCACAGATACGCAGTATTTT,CASSRLASTDTQYF
-,-,TRBV5-6,TRBJ1-4,TGTGCCAGCAGCTTGGGACAGCCGGGTGAAAAACTGTTTTTT,CASSLGQPGEKLFF
-,TRBD2,TRBV2,TRBJ2-3,TGTGCCGCCATCCTAAGCGGGGGAGTGAGCACAGATACGCAGTATTTT,CAAILSGGVSTDTQYF
-,TRBD2,TRBV19,TRBJ2-6,TGTGCCAGTAGTATCCAGCCAGGGAGGGCCTCTGGGGCCAACGTCCTGACTTTC,CASSIQPGRASGANVLTF
-,TRBD1,TRBV9,TRBJ1-1,TGTGCCAGCAGCCGATCAGACAGGGAAGACACTGAAGCTTTCTTT,CASSRSDREDTEAFF
-,-,TRBV7-2,TRBJ2-1,TGTGCCAGCAGCCTGAGGATTACCCCTGAGCAGTTCTTC,CASSLRITPEQFF
-,-,TRBV6-1,TRBJ2-7,TGTGCCACCGCCGCCGAGTGGGGTAGAGAGCAGTACTTC,CATAAEWGREQYF
once,-,TRBV7-2,TRBJ1-1,TGTGCCAGCAGCAGCCAGAGGAACACTGAAGCTTTCTTT,CASSSQRNTEAFF
-,TRBD1,TRBV19,TRBJ2-1,TGTGCCGTGAACAGGGGAATAGACAATGAGCAGTTCTTC,CAVNRGIDNEQFF
-,-,TRBV28,TRBJ2-1,TGTGCCAGCAGTTTACAGGGGGGATACAATGAGCAGTTCTTC,CASSLQGGYNEQFF
-,-,TRBV29-1,TRBJ1-3,TGCAGCGTTGAGTCCTCTGGAAACACCATATATTTT,CSVESSGNTIYF
few,-,TRBV6-1,TRBJ1-5,TGTGCCAGCAGTGAAATGGGCGGGGATCAGCCCCAGCATTTT,CASSEMGGDQPQHF
-,-,TRBV7-3,TRBJ2-5,TGTGCCAGCAGCCCGGGGTCCCTACAAGAGACCCAGTACTTC,CASSPGSLQETQYF
-,TRBD2,TRBV18,TRBJ2-3,TGTGCCAGCTCACAAGGGAGGGTGGCAGATACGCAGTATTTT,CASSQGRVADTQYF
few,TRBD1,TRBV5-1,TRBJ2-7,TGCGCCAGCAGCGAAGGGACAGGTGTCTACGAGCAGTACTTC,CASSEGTGVYEQYF
-,-,TRBV28,TRBJ1-6,TGTGCCAGCACCTCCCGCGGACAGTTGAGCTCCTATAATTCACCCCTCCACTTT,CASTSRGQLSSYNSPLHF
once,TRBD1,TRBV5-8,TRBJ2-3,TGTGCCAGCAGCCTATTGACAGGGTTGGGAACAGATACGCAGTATTTT,CASSLLTGLGTDTQYF
-,-,TRBV18,TRBJ1-6,TGTGCCAGCTCACCAGACAGCGTCGATTCACCCCTCCACTTT,CASSPDSVDSPLHF
-,TRBD1,TRBV19,TRBJ1-2,TGTGCCAGTAGTATGGGGAGGCAGGGGGCGCGACATGGCTACACCTTC,CASSMGRQGARHGYTF
-,-,TRBV9,TRBJ2-7,TGTGCCAGCAGCGTAGACGGGTACTACGAGCAGTACTTC,CASSVDGYYEQYF
few,TRBD1,TRBV30,TRBJ1-2,TGTGCCTGGAGTCCAACAGGGACAGTCCACAACTATGGCTACACCTTC,CAWSPTGTVHNYGYTF
few,TRBD1,TRBV4-2,TRBJ1-2,TGTGCCAGCAGCCAAGGGGGACAGGGCGAGTATGGCTACACCTTC,CASSQGGQGEYGYTF
-,TRBD1,TRBV2,TRBJ2-3,TGTGCCAGCAGTAAAGACAGGGGGCGTACAGATACGCAGTATTTT,CASSKDRGRTDTQYF
-,TRBD2,TRBV18,TRBJ2-7,TGTGCCAGCTCCCCCGGGACTAGGGCCTCCTACGAGCAGTACTTC,CASSPGTRASYEQYF
-,TRBD1,TRBV28,TRBJ2-5,TGTGCCAGCAGTTTGAAGCCGGGACAGAAGAGGGAGACCCAGTACTTC,CASSLKPGQKRETQYF
-,-,TRBV5-4,TRBJ2-3,TGTGCCAGCAGCGGGGGACTCACCTACGATACGCAGTATTTT,CASSGGLTYDTQYF
-,-,TRBV12-5,TRBJ1-5,TGTGCTAGTGGTTTGGAGTCGGGGGATGGCAATCAGCCCCAGCATTTT,CASGLESGDGNQPQHF
-,TRBD1,TRBV7-6,TRBJ1-2,TGTGCCAGCAGCAAGGACAGGGGTGGCTACACCTTC,CASSKDRGGYTF
few,TRBD2,TRBV10-3,TRBJ2-3,TGTGCCATCAGTGAGGGCGGGAGGGAATCAGATACGCAGTATTTT,CAISEGGRESDTQYF
-,-,TRBV6-6,TRBJ1-2,TGTGCCAGCAGTTACTCGGCCAGCCCCAACTATGGCTACACCTTC,CASSYSASPNYGYTF
-,TRBD1,TRBV11-2,TRBJ2-7,TGTGCCAGCAGCTATACCGGGACAGGGCTTTACGAGCAGTACTTC,CASSYTGTGLYEQYF